This T cell receptor beta chain was sequenced for a study of OX40 agonist ivuxolimab in advanced cancers. Overall study results and limits: The study observed clonal expansion of CD4+ and CD8+ blood T cells by week 6 at 0.1 to 3.0 mg/kg. Among some nonresponders, normalized T-cell clonal expansion was also low.

The assay was immunoSEQ multiplex PCR, and TCRdb's table has in-frame clones only and misses some. The sample has some 25,000 clones, around 73% seen once. Details on this clone: The antigen is undetermined.

Germline V gene sequence: CDR1 ENHRY, CDR2 SYGVKD. The CDR3 totals 14 residues. Losses at the gene ends were 2 bases for V and 7 bases for J; bases not matched to a gene: 7. The sequencing used CD4+ or CD8+ T cells sorted from blood, collected in a trial of the OX40 agonist ivuxolimab. This TCR came from an adult with an advanced solid tumor such as melanoma, head and neck, liver or kidney cancer. This chain uses TRBV10-3 with TRBJ1-1; 7 positions match TRBD1. The CDR3, as DNA: TGTGCCATCAGTGAGAGGGGGCGCGGTGATGAAGCTTTCTTT. This sequence encodes CAISERGRGDEAFF.